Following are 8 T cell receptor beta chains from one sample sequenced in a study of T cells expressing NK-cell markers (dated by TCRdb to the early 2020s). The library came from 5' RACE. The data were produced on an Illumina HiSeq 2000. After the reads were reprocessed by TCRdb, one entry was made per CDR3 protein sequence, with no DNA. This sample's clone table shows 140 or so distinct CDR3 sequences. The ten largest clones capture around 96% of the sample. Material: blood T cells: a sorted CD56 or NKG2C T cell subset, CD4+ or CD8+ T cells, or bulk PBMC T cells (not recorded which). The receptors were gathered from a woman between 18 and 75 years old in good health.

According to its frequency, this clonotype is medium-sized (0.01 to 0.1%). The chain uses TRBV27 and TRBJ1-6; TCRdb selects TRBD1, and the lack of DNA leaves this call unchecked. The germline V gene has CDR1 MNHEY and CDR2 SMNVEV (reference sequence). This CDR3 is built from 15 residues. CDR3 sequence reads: CASSPGQGSNSPLHF.

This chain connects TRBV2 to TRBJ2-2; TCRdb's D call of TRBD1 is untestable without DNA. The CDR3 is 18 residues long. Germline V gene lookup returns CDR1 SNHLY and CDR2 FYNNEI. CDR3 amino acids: CASYLRGQSPTNTGELFF.

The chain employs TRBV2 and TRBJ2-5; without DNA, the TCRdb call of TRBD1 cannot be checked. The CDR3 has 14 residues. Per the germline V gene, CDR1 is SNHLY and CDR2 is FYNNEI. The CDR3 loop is CASKQGGWGETQYF.

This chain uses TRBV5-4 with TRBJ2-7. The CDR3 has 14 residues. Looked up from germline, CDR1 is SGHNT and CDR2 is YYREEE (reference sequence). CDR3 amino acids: CASSHLADSYEQYF.

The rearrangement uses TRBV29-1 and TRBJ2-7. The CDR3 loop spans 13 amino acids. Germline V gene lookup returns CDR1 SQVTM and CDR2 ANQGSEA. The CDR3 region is CSVEDWLSYEQYF.

This CDR3 reads CASFGDRVENYGYTF. This chain links TRBV7-9 with TRBJ1-2; TCRdb gives TRBD1 as the D gene, but with no DNA this cannot be confirmed. Germline CDR1 and CDR2: SEHNR and FQNEAQ (reference sequence). This CDR3 has 15 residues.

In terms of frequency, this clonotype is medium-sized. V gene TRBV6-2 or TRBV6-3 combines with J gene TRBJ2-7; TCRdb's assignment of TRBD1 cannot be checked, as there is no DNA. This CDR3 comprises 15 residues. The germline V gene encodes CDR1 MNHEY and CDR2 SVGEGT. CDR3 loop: CASSYRTGKDYEQYF.

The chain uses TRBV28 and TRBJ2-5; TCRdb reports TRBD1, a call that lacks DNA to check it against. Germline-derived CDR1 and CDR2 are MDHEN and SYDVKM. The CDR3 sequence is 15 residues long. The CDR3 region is CASSSDGDRGGTQYF.